The 9 T cell receptor beta chains given below trace back to one sample, sequenced in a study of T cells in Graves' hyperthyroidism and ophthalmopathy. The source material, RNA transcripts, was used to amplify TCR beta CDR3 regions. With the HTBI primer set, the TCR CDR3 went through a first round of RT-PCR. TCRdb called the multiplex PCR reads again in MiXCR, with one record for every CDR3 protein. The sample records 750,000 to 900,000 distinct CDR3 sequences, 35% to 40% being singletons. Sequencing was performed on blood. These receptor sequences come from a young man with Graves' hyperthyroidism.

This clonotype appeared many times. V usage is TRBV10-2 and J usage is TRBJ2-7; 8 bases map to TRBD1. CDR1 WSHSY and CDR2 SAAADI come from the germline V gene. V lost 4 bases and J lost 5; bases outside the gene matches: 4. The CDR3 contains 13 residues. The CDR3 here is CASSVPGGDEQYF. The CDR3, as DNA: TGCGCCAGCAGTGTTCCAGGGGGCGACGAGCAGTACTTC.

This clonotype showed up just a few times. The chain links TRBV20-1 to TRBJ1-1, with TRBD1 as a possible D gene (5 bases). The CDR3 consists of 13 residues. Looked up from germline, CDR1 is DFQATT and CDR2 is SNEGSKA (reference sequence). Trimming shortened V by 5 bases and J by 1 base, and 11 bases separated the two germline ends. CDR3 sequence: CSALAGGNTEAFF. For the CDR3, the DNA is TGCAGTGCTCTCGCCGGGGGGAACACTGAAGCTTTCTTT.

This CDR3 reads CASSLGRDSGSPLHF. CDR3 in DNA: TGTGCCAGCAGCCTGGGCCGGGACAGCGGTTCACCCCTCCACTTT. The genes are TRBV3-1 and TRBJ1-6; TRBD1 matches 7 bases. This CDR3 has 15 residues. Per germline, CDR1 LGHDT and CDR2 YNNKEL (reference sequence). Losses at the gene ends were 4 bases for V and 9 bases for J; bases not matched to a gene: 9. The whole variable domain, filled in from reference TRBV3-1 and TRBJ1-6, reads DTAVSQTPKYLVTQMGNDKSIKCEQNLGHDTMYWYKQDSKKFLKIMFSYNNKELIINETVPNRFSPKSPDKAHLNLHINSLELGDSAVYFCASSLGRDSGSPLHFGNGTRLTVT.

CDR3 in DNA: TGCGCCAGCAGCCAGGGCAGGGGAGACTACGAGCAGTACTTC. Its protein is CASSQGRGDYEQYF. The chain joins TRBV4-1 to TRBJ2-7; D might be TRBD1 (6 bases). V dropped 3 bases and J dropped 3 bases, with 12 bases sitting between them. Germline CDR1 reads MGHRA; CDR2 reads YSYEKL. The CDR3 has 14 amino acids.

This clonotype was recorded many times. The V gene is TRBV10-3, the J gene TRBJ2-7, with 9 bases identical to TRBD2. Germline V gene sequence: CDR1 ENHRY, CDR2 SYGVKD. V lost 10 bases to trimming and J lost 5 bases; unmatched junction nucleotides: 3. The CDR3 is made up of 11 amino acids. The CDR3 DNA reads TGTGCCACCGCGGGGGGGAACGAGCAGTACTTC. It is translated as CATAGGNEQYF.

The chain couples TRBV7-6 to TRBJ2-2; D may be TRBD1 or TRBD2 (5 bases each). Germline CDR1 is SGHVS and CDR2 is FNYEAQ. Trimming took off 4 bases at V and 3 bases at J, with 9 bases between the two ends. This CDR3 region has 14 residues. CDR3 sequence (DNA): TGTGCCAGCAGCTGGGACCTATACACCGGGGAGCTGTTTTTT. This encodes CASSWDLYTGELFF. The full variable domain, completed using reference TRBV7-6 and TRBJ2-2, is GAGVSQSPRYKVTKRGQDVALRCDPISGHVSLYWYRQALGQGPEFLTYFNYEAQQDKSGLPNDRFSAERPEGSISTLTIQRTEQRDSAMYRCASSWDLYTGELFFGEGSRLTVL.

This clonotype was recorded many times. The chain carries TRBV10-3 and TRBJ1-6; D remains ambiguous. Germline V gene lookup returns CDR1 ENHRY and CDR2 SYGVKD. The CDR3 sequence is 12 residues long. Trimming removed 7 bases at V and 8 bases at J, with 9 bases between. As DNA, the CDR3 is TGTGCCATCATGGACGATTATTCACCCCTCCACTTT. Amino acid sequence: CAIMDDYSPLHF.

Many counts were recorded for this clonotype. The rearrangement uses TRBV10-3 and TRBJ1-5; D uncertain. Germline V gene lookup returns CDR1 ENHRY and CDR2 SYGVKD. Trimming removed 10 bases at V and 5 bases at J, with 12 bases between. The CDR3 runs 12 residues. The CDR3 DNA reads as TGTGCCACCGGTAGTTGGGATCAGCCCCAGCATTTT. Its protein is CATGSWDQPQHF.

The chain is built from TRBV12-5 and TRBJ1-4, with D unclear. The ends were cut back, 1 base at V and 8 bases at J, with 2 bases in the middle. The CDR3 is 11 amino acids. Germline CDR1 reads LGHNT; CDR2 reads FRNRAP. The CDR3 sequence: CASGLAEKLFF. The CDR3 DNA is TGTGCTAGTGGTTTGGCAGAAAAACTGTTTTTT.